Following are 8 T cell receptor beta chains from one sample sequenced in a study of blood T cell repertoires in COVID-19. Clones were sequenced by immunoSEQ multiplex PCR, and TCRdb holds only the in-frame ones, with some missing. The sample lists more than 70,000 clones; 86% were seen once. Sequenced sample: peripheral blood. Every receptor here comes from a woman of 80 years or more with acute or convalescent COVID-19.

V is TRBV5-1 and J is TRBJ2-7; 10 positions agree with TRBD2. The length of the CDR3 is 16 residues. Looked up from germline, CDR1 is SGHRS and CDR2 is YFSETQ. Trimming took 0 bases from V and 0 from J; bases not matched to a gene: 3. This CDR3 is CASSLARTSGSYEQYF. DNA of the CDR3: TGCGCCAGCAGCTTGGCCAGGACTAGCGGCTCCTACGAGCAGTACTTC.

The DNA for the CDR3 is TGTGCCAGCAGCTTTGACAAGACCGGGGACACTGAAGCTTTCTTT. Protein product: CASSFDKTGDTEAFF. The rearrangement joins TRBV5-6 to TRBJ1-1; D not resolved. The germline V and J ends were trimmed by 2 bases and 3 bases, with 14 bases remaining between them. The germline V gene has CDR1 SGHDT and CDR2 YYEEEE. This CDR3 is 15 amino acids long.

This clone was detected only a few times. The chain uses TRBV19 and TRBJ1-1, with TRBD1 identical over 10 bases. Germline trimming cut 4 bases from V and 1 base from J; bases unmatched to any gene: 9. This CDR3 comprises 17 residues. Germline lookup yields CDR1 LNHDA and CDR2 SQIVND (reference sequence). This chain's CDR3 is CASSSEWTGGSNTEAFF. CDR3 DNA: TGTGCCAGTAGTAGCGAATGGACAGGGGGGTCGAACACTGAAGCTTTCTTT.

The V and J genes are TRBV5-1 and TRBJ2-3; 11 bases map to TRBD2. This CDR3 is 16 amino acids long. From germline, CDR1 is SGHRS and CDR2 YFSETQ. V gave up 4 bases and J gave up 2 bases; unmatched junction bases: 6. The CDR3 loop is CASSPLLAGATDTQYF. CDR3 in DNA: TGCGCCAGCAGCCCCCTACTAGCGGGGGCCACAGATACGCAGTATTTT.

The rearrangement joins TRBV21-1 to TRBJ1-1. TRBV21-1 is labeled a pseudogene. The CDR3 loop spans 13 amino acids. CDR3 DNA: TGTGCCAGTGACTGGGTTCTGAACACTGAAGCTTTCTTT. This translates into CASDWVLNTEAFF.

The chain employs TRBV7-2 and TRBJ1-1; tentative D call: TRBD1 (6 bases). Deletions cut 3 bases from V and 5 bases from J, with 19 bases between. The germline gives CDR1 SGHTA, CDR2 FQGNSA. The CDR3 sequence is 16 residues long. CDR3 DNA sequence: TGTGCCAGCAGCTTCCAGGGGCCACCCCGCAAGACTGAAGCTTTCTTT. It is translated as CASSFQGPPRKTEAFF.

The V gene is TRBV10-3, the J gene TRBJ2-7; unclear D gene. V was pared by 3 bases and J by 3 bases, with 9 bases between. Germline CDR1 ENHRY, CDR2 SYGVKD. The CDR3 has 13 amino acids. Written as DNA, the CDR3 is TGTGCCATCAGTGATCCGGTTCGCTACGAGCAGTACTTC. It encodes CAISDPVRYEQYF.

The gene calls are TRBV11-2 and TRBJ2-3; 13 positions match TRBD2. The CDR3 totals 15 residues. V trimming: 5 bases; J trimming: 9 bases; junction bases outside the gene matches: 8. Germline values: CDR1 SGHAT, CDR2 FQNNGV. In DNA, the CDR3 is TGTGCCAGCAGCCAGGGACTAGCGGGGTCCGGAACGCAGTATTTT. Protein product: CASSQGLAGSGTQYF.